What follows are 14 T cell receptor beta chains derived from one specimen sequenced in a study of T-cell reconstitution after alpha-beta-depleted transplantation in children. Preparation of the TCRbeta library was carried out with unique molecular identifiers. One entry per CDR3 protein, called by TCRdb with MiXCR from the PCR reads. The table lists around 440,000 distinct CDR3 sequences, about 10% of them singletons. The starting material was PBMCs, obtained before TCRalphabeta/CD19-depleted stem cell transplant. The origin of the receptors is a child aged 2 to 10 with inherited bone marrow failure, due to receive a stem cell transplant.

This clonotype was detected many times. V usage is TRBV29-1 and J usage is TRBJ2-3; 7 nucleotides agree with TRBD2. The V and J ends lost 2 bases and 3 bases, in that order; junction bases with no gene match: 5. The CDR3 spans 14 residues. Germline V gene data show CDR1 as SQVTM and CDR2 as ANQGSEA. The CDR3 loop is CSVESGGGTDTQYF. Written as DNA, the CDR3 is TGCAGCGTTGAATCGGGGGGAGGGACAGATACGCAGTATTTT.

This clonotype has a count of ten or more. The chain couples TRBV9 to TRBJ2-7; 8 bases fit TRBD1. The CDR3 spans 16 residues. The germline V gene encodes CDR1 SGDLS and CDR2 YYNGEE. Losses at the gene ends were 0 bases for V and 5 bases for J; bases not matched to a gene: 10. CDR3 DNA sequence: TGTGCCAGCAGCGTAGCTCCGACAGGGGTTCTGGACGAGCAGTACTTC. Its translation: CASSVAPTGVLDEQYF.

This clonotype was counted many times. The chain couples TRBV27 to TRBJ2-3; D ambiguous. This CDR3 comprises 12 residues. Trimming removed 5 bases from V and 5 bases from J, with 8 bases in between. CDR1 is MNHEY and CDR2 is SMNVEV in the germline V gene (reference sequence). Here the CDR3 reads CASSLNGDTQYF. CDR3 DNA: TGTGCCAGCAGTCTGAATGGAGATACGCAGTATTTT.

Only a few counts were recorded for this clonotype. The V and J genes are TRBV20-1 and TRBJ2-1; D uncertain. Germline V gives CDR1 DFQATT, CDR2 SNEGSKA (reference sequence). Trimming took 3 bases from V and 8 from J, leaving 20 bases between them. The CDR3 sequence is 15 residues long. CDR3 in amino acids: CSARDGPRVQDEQFF. CDR3 coding DNA: TGCAGTGCTAGGGACGGACCCCGAGTCCAGGATGAGCAGTTCTTC.

This clonotype was found many times. This sequence joins TRBV11-2 and TRBJ2-7, with D perhaps being TRBD1 or TRBD2 (6 bases each). Trimming shortened V by 3 bases and J by 1 base, and 16 bases separated the two germline ends. Germline V gene data show CDR1 as SGHAT and CDR2 as FQNNGV. This CDR3 contains 16 residues. In DNA form, the CDR3 reads TGTGCCAGCAGCTTGGGGGGCTGGGGGAAATCCTACGAGCAGTACTTC. Residues: CASSLGGWGKSYEQYF.

This clonotype was detected ten times or more. This chain uses TRBV5-1 with TRBJ2-3; D call uncertain. CDR1 is SGHRS and CDR2 is YFSETQ in the germline V gene. V was trimmed by 4 bases and J by 2 bases, leaving 11 bases between them. The CDR3 contains 14 residues. The DNA for the CDR3 is TGCGCCAGCAGCATCCGGGCGAACACAGATACGCAGTATTTT. The encoded protein is CASSIRANTDTQYF.

This clonotype was found many times. The chain is built from TRBV18 and TRBJ2-7, with D perhaps matching TRBD2 (5 bases). This CDR3 is built from 14 residues. The ends were cut back, 2 bases at V and 12 bases at J, with 20 bases in the middle. CDR1 and CDR2 from the germline V gene are KGHSH and LQKENI. CDR3: CASSPSSLERALYF. CDR3 coding DNA: TGTGCCAGCTCACCAAGCTCCCTGGAGAGGGCCCTGTACTTC.

CDR3 residues: CASSLARQTEAFF. The CDR3, as DNA: TGTGCCAGCAGCTTAGCCCGGCAGACTGAAGCTTTCTTT. The chain is built from TRBV7-8 and TRBJ1-1; D is unclear. There are 13 residues in the CDR3. The germline V and J ends were trimmed by 0 bases and 5 bases, with 7 bases remaining between them. Germline CDR1 SGHVS, CDR2 FQNEAQ.

This clonotype was counted at least ten times. The chain combines TRBV20-1 with TRBJ2-7, with 7 bases matching TRBD1. The V segment lost 3 bases and the J segment 2 bases; nucleotides outside the gene matches: 4. The V gene's germline CDR1 is DFQATT and CDR2 SNEGSKA (reference sequence). The CDR3 runs 13 residues. The CDR3 DNA follows: TGCAGTGCTAGGACAGGGTATCCCTACGAGCAGTACTTC. It yields the protein CSARTGYPYEQYF.

With regard to this clonotype: A much larger clone sits a single nucleotide away, making a read error possible. CDR3: CASSGRQESTEAFF. Here the CDR3 DNA reads TGTGCCAGCTCGGGGCGACAGGAGAGCACTGAAGCTTTCTTT. The J gene is TRBJ1-1, the V gene TRBV18, with TRBD1 as a possible D gene (6 bases). Germline V gene sequence: CDR1 KGHSH, CDR2 LQKENI. There are 14 residues in the CDR3. Trimming removed 6 bases from V and 4 bases from J, with 15 bases in between.

In its sample, this clonotype was seen a few times. V and J are TRBV7-2 and TRBJ2-7; 15 nucleotides agree with TRBD2. Germline-derived CDR1 and CDR2 are SGHTA and FQGNSA. V trimming: 4 bases; J trimming: 2 bases; junction bases outside the gene matches: 6. CDR3 length: 17 amino acids. CDR3 in DNA: TGTGCCAGCAGCTACGAGGGACTAGCGGGAGGCACCTACGAGCAGTACTTC. This codes for CASSYEGLAGGTYEQYF. Complete variable domain (other parts from reference TRBV7-2 and TRBJ2-7): GAGVSQSPSNKVTEKGKDVELRCDPISGHTALYWYRQSLGQGLEFLIYFQGNSAPDKSGLPSDRFSAERTGGSVSTLTIQRTQQEDSAVYLCASSYEGLAGGTYEQYFGPGTRLTVT.

Many counts were recorded for this clonotype. The V and J genes are TRBV14 and TRBJ2-7; D is perhaps TRBD1 (6 bases). From germline, CDR1 is SGHDN and CDR2 FVKESK. The CDR3 has 15 residues. The V and J ends lost 0 bases and 7 bases respectively, with 16 bases between them. In DNA, the CDR3 is TGTGCCAGCAGCCAAGATCAACAATGGGGGCGGGAGCAGTACTTC. As protein: CASSQDQQWGREQYF.

The gene calls are TRBV19 and TRBJ2-1, with D hard to call. Looked up from germline, CDR1 is LNHDA and CDR2 is SQIVND (reference sequence). The V end was cut by 3 bases, the J end by 5 bases, with 5 bases between. The CDR3 length is 12 residues. The CDR3 nucleotides are TGTGCCAGTAGTATGGGCAACAATGAGCAGTTCTTC. This gives the protein CASSMGNNEQFF.

At least ten counts were recorded for this clonotype. The rearrangement joins TRBV6-2 or TRBV6-3 to TRBJ2-1, with no clear D. Deletions cut 2 bases from V and 1 base from J, with 9 bases between. The CDR3 is made up of 15 amino acids. Germline lookup yields CDR1 MNHEY and CDR2 SVGEGT. The CDR3 is CASSYGVSSYNEQFF. The CDR3 coding sequence is TGTGCCAGCAGTTACGGGGTTTCATCCTACAATGAGCAGTTCTTC.